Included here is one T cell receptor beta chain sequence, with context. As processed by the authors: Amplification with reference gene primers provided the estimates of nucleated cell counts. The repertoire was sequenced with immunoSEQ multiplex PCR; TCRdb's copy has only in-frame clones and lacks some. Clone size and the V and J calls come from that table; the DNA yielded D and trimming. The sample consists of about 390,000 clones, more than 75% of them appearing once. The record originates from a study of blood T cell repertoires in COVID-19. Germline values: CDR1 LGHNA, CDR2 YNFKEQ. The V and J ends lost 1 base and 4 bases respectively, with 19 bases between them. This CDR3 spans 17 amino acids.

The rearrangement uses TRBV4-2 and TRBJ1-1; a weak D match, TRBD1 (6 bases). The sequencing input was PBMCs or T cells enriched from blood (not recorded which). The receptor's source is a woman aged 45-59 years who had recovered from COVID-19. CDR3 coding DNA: TGTGCCAGCAGCCAAGGTGTATTGGTAGGGGGATTCACTGAAGCTTTCTTT. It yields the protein CASSQGVLVGGFTEAFF.